These 22 T cell receptor beta chains came from one sample sequenced in a study of shared T cell receptors in the human thymus. Assay used: immunoSEQ multiplex PCR; TCRdb lists only in-frame clones, some missing. In the table there are some 700,000 clones, 75% to 90% of which are singletons. The same sample was also used in a study of human thymus T cells.

Sequencing was done on a sample of thymocytes. The source of these receptors is a girl less than two years old with a congenital heart defect.

The rearrangement joins TRBV5-5 to TRBJ2-7; D might be TRBD1 (5 bases). This CDR3 spans 16 amino acids. Trimming removed 2 bases at V and 2 bases at J, with 17 bases between. Germline assignment: CDR1 SGHKS and CDR2 YYEKEE (reference sequence). CDR3 loop: CASSLNRPKPPYEQYF. The CDR3 DNA follows: TGTGCCAGCAGCTTAAACAGGCCCAAACCTCCCTACGAGCAGTACTTC.

The CDR3 loop is CASSLLYRGRINSPLHF. CDR3 DNA: TGTGCCAGCAGTTTATTATACAGGGGCCGGATTAATTCACCCCTCCACTTT. The chain recombines TRBV27 with TRBJ1-6; TRBD1 matches 7 bases. The junction had 9 bases not matched to a gene; V was cut back by 1 base and J by 6 bases. The CDR3 runs to 17 residues. Per the germline V gene, CDR1 is MNHEY and CDR2 is SMNVEV (reference sequence).

This chain connects TRBV4-1 to TRBJ1-2, with D unresolved. The CDR3 has 18 residues. The germline V and J ends were trimmed by 4 bases and 2 bases, with 23 bases remaining between them. The germline CDR1 and CDR2 sequences are MGHRA and YSYEKL. The CDR3 sequence is CASSPLEAEIVRNYGYTF. The CDR3 bases are TGCGCCAGCAGCCCTTTGGAGGCGGAGATCGTTCGCAACTATGGCTACACCTTC.

The chain carries TRBV14 and TRBJ1-1; possibly TRBD1 for D (6 bases). V shed 0 bases and J shed 0 bases, with 11 bases lying between them. Germline-derived CDR1 and CDR2 are SGHDN and FVKESK. The length of the CDR3 is 16 residues. The CDR3: CASSQDVGDMNTEAFF. In DNA, the CDR3 is TGTGCCAGCAGCCAAGACGTGGGGGACATGAACACTGAAGCTTTCTTT.

This clone was seen a handful of times. This sequence joins TRBV7-2 and TRBJ2-3; TRBD2 aligns across 12 bases. This CDR3 comprises 17 residues. Looked up from germline, CDR1 is SGHTA and CDR2 is FQGNSA. Germline trimming cut 8 bases from V and 4 bases from J; bases unmatched to any gene: 13. The CDR3 region has the DNA TGTGCCAGCCATACTAGCGGGGGGCAAAACGGCGCAGATACGCAGTATTTT. As protein: CASHTSGGQNGADTQYF.

This CDR3 is CASSPCSLRGGNYGYTF. The CDR3 region has the DNA TGTGCCAGTAGTCCGTGCAGCCTAAGAGGGGGTAACTATGGCTACACCTTC. V is TRBV19 and J is TRBJ1-2; perhaps TRBD1 as D (6 bases). Germline CDR1 is LNHDA and CDR2 is SQIVND (reference sequence). The CDR3 totals 17 residues. Trimming left V 5 bases short and J 1 base short, with 20 bases between.

The chain couples TRBV7-2 to TRBJ2-7; the match to TRBD2 covers 16 bases. The V segment lost 2 bases and the J segment 6 bases; nucleotides outside the gene matches: 4. CDR1 is SGHTA and CDR2 is FQGNSA in the germline V gene. This CDR3 contains 16 residues. The CDR3 is CASSLSGLAGGREQYF. The CDR3 DNA reads as TGTGCCAGCAGCTTATCGGGACTAGCGGGGGGGCGCGAGCAGTACTTC.

The chain is built from TRBV7-2 and TRBJ1-1; 7 nucleotides match TRBD1. This CDR3 is built from 13 residues. V dropped 5 bases and J dropped 12; count of bases not matched to a gene: 12. From germline, CDR1 is SGHTA and CDR2 FQGNSA. CDR3 nucleotides: TGTGCCAGCAGCGGCCGACAGGGTGGGTTAACTTTCTTT. Encoded protein: CASSGRQGGLTFF.

This clone has only a few counts. The identical CDR3 is also encoded by other nucleotide sequences in the sample. This chain joins TRBV6-5 and TRBJ1-2; D unclear. There are 13 residues in the CDR3. CDR1 and CDR2 from the germline V gene are MNHEY and SVGAGI. The germline V and J ends were trimmed by 2 bases and 3 bases, with 7 bases remaining between them. DNA of the CDR3: TGTGCCAGCAGTTACCGGGGTTACTATGGCTACACCTTC. Protein sequence: CASSYRGYYGYTF.

This sequence joins TRBV9 and TRBJ2-3, with a weak D call TRBD2 (5 bases). V lost 3 bases and J 0 bases, leaving 20 bases between the germline ends. Germline V gene data show CDR1 as SGDLS and CDR2 as YYNGEE. The CDR3 covers 18 residues. The CDR3 bases are TGTGCCAGCAGCGCCCGGGGTATAGTCCCGGCTAGCACAGATACGCAGTATTTT. This encodes CASSARGIVPASTDTQYF. The full variable domain, with the rest looked up from reference TRBV9 and TRBJ2-3, is DSGVTQTPKHLITATGQRVTLRCSPRSGDLSVYWYQQSLDQGLQFLIQYYNGEERAKGNILERFSAQQFPDLHSELNLSSLELGDSALYFCASSARGIVPASTDTQYFGPGTRLTVL.

The chain links TRBV27 to TRBJ2-2; 8 nucleotides align to TRBD1. With 0 bases clipped from V and 3 bases from J, the junction kept 6 bases outside the gene matches. The germline V gene has CDR1 MNHEY and CDR2 SMNVEV (reference sequence). The CDR3 loop spans 17 amino acids. The CDR3 region has the DNA TGTGCCAGCAGTTTATCGGGGCAGGGGGCTGACACCGGGGAGCTGTTTTTT. Translating gives CASSLSGQGADTGELFF.

The chain has TRBV30 and TRBJ2-1; 8 bases fit TRBD2. There are 17 residues in the CDR3. Per germline, CDR1 GTSNPN and CDR2 SVGIG (reference sequence). V was clipped by 5 bases and J by 4 bases; unmatched bases: 16. CDR3: CAWGMRLSGVGYNEQFF. CDR3 DNA sequence: TGTGCCTGGGGGATGAGACTTAGCGGGGTGGGGTACAATGAGCAGTTCTTC.

The chain combines TRBV5-1 with TRBJ2-5; D is perhaps TRBD1 (6 bases). This CDR3 comprises 15 residues. CDR1 is SGHRS, CDR2 YFSETQ, per germline. Between the trimmed V and J ends, which lost 2 bases and 5 bases, there was a span of 16 bases. The CDR3, as DNA: TGCGCCAGCAGCTTTAGGACCCCAAGGGGGGAGACCCAGTACTTC. Its protein is CASSFRTPRGETQYF. Full variable domain (outside the CDR3, taken from reference TRBV5-1 and TRBJ2-5): KAGVTQTPRYLIKTRGQQVTLSCSPISGHRSVSWYQQTPGQGLQFLFEYFSETQRNKGNFPGRFSGRQFSNSRSEMNVSTLELGDSALYLCASSFRTPRGETQYFGPGTRLLVL.

The chain recombines TRBV6-4 with TRBJ1-1; D unclear. V was pared by 5 bases and J by 1 base, with 14 bases between. Germline-derived CDR1 and CDR2 are MRHNA and SNTAGT. The CDR3 runs 15 residues. CDR3 nucleotides: TGTGCCAGCAGTCACCCCAAGAGAGGGAACACTGAAGCTTTCTTT. Translating gives CASSHPKRGNTEAFF.

V gene TRBV25-1 combines with J gene TRBJ2-1, with D perhaps TRBD2 (5 bases). Germline loops: CDR1 MGHDK, CDR2 SYGVNS. CDR3 size: 13 residues. V lost 4 bases to trimming and J lost 9 bases, with 13 bases between them. This chain's CDR3 is CASSGTRSREQFF. In DNA form, the CDR3 reads TGTGCCAGCAGTGGTACTAGGAGTCGTGAGCAGTTCTTC.

The J gene is TRBJ2-7, the V gene TRBV14; TRBD1 agrees at 8 bases. Germline CDR1 is SGHDN and CDR2 is FVKESK. This CDR3 is built from 15 residues. V lost 1 base to trimming and J lost 2 bases; unmatched junction nucleotides: 4. The DNA for the CDR3 is TGTGCCAGCAGCCAAGGGACAGGGAGGACCTACGAGCAGTACTTC. Translated: CASSQGTGRTYEQYF.

The J gene is TRBJ2-3, the V gene TRBV18; 8 nucleotides match TRBD1. Per germline, CDR1 KGHSH and CDR2 LQKENI. CDR3 length: 16 residues. J lost 3 bases, V lost 1 base, and 6 bases had no gene match. For the CDR3, the DNA is TGTGCCAGCTCACCACGGGCAGGGGGCCAAACAGATACGCAGTATTTT. It is translated as CASSPRAGGQTDTQYF.

The chain couples TRBV5-1 to TRBJ2-1; 8 bases agree with TRBD1. This CDR3 spans 16 amino acids. Germline loops: CDR1 SGHRS, CDR2 YFSETQ. V was clipped by 0 bases and J by 8 bases; unmatched bases: 10. The CDR3 region has the DNA TGCGCCAGCAGCTTGGTGGGAGGACAGGGTAAGGATGAGCAGTTCTTC. This gives the protein CASSLVGGQGKDEQFF.

The chain joins TRBV5-1 to TRBJ2-3; possible D gene TRBD1, 5 bases. The CDR3 sequence is 18 residues long. Germline V lookup: CDR1 SGHRS, CDR2 YFSETQ. Trimming removed 0 bases from V and 0 bases from J, with 17 bases in between. The CDR3 DNA follows: TGCGCCAGCAGCTTGGACCCCAGAACAGGAACTAGCACAGATACGCAGTATTTT. Encoded protein: CASSLDPRTGTSTDTQYF.

The V and J genes are TRBV28 and TRBJ1-2, with D hard to call. CDR1 is MDHEN and CDR2 is SYDVKM in the germline V gene. V was clipped by 2 bases and J by 0 bases, with 19 bases between them. CDR3 size: 18 residues. The CDR3 protein is CASSLTRPNRYANYGYTF. CDR3 nucleotides: TGTGCCAGCAGTTTAACCCGCCCGAACAGATACGCTAACTATGGCTACACCTTC.

In nucleotides, the CDR3 is TGTGCCAGCAGCTTAGGCCTCGGCAGGGACTATGGCTACACCTTC. Its protein is CASSLGLGRDYGYTF. The rearrangement links TRBV13 to TRBJ1-2, with a weak D call TRBD1 (5 bases). The CDR3 consists of 15 residues. The V gene lost 0 bases and the J gene lost 3 bases, with 11 bases spanning the gap. CDR1 and CDR2 (germline): PRHDT, FYEKMQ (reference sequence).

The chain joins TRBV7-2 to TRBJ2-5; 9 nucleotides match TRBD1. The germline V gene has CDR1 SGHTA and CDR2 FQGNSA. The CDR3 totals 17 residues. Losses at the gene ends were 0 bases for V and 1 base for J; bases not matched to a gene: 6. CDR3 nucleotide sequence: TGTGCCAGCAGCTTAGCGCCAACAGGGGGCTCCCAAGAGACCCAGTACTTC. It codes for CASSLAPTGGSQETQYF.